The 27 T cell receptor beta chains below all came from one sample that was sequenced in a study of blood T cell repertoires in COVID-19 (dated by TCRdb to 2020 to 2021). Receptor amplification or capture employed the immunoSEQ multiplex PCR assay. This is the immuneACCESS table as TCRdb keeps it, with only in-frame sequences that have V and J called. A part of the clones is gone; compared with another copy, unresolved V genes explain less than half, and the rest is unexplained. This sample lists fewer than 35,000 clones; 70% to 90% were detected once. The ten largest clones add up to 6.3% of the sample. The sequenced sample was peripheral blood. The receptors were sampled from a human donor in a cohort sampled during active COVID-19.

Only one count was recorded for this clone. The chain has TRBV27 and TRBJ2-3; 8 nucleotides match TRBD2. This CDR3 has 16 residues. Germline values: CDR1 MNHEY, CDR2 SMNVEV (reference sequence). V lost 3 bases and J lost 0; bases outside the gene matches: 5. The CDR3 reads CASSFAGGPSTDTQYF. In DNA form, the CDR3 reads TGTGCCAGCAGTTTTGCGGGGGGCCCGAGCACAGATACGCAGTATTTT.

The V gene is TRBV19, the J gene TRBJ1-6; the D is unclear. V dropped 9 bases and J dropped 8 bases, with 20 bases sitting between them. CDR1 and CDR2 from the germline V gene are LNHDA and SQIVND (reference sequence). The CDR3 is made up of 15 amino acids. The DNA for the CDR3 is TGTGCCAGCTCCAGGAAAGCGGGGTTTGATTCACCCCTCCACTTT. Its translation: CASSRKAGFDSPLHF.

This chain connects TRBV5-6 to TRBJ1-2, with 11 bases identical to TRBD1. Unmatched junction bases numbered 6, after V lost 7 bases and J lost 4 bases. This CDR3 is 14 amino acids long. Germline V lookup: CDR1 SGHDT, CDR2 YYEEEE. The CDR3 nucleotides read TGTGCCAGCGGACAGGGGGCGCCGGCCTATGGCTACACCTTC. It yields the protein CASGQGAPAYGYTF.

The gene calls are TRBV28 and TRBJ1-2; unclear D gene. The germline V gene encodes CDR1 MDHEN and CDR2 SYDVKM. The CDR3 spans 13 residues. The germline V and J ends were trimmed by 3 bases and 7 bases, with 12 bases remaining between them. The CDR3 here is CASSFVSGFGYTF. The CDR3 DNA is TGTGCCAGCAGTTTTGTCTCGGGTTTTGGCTACACCTTC.

The chain carries TRBV28 and TRBJ1-2, with 7 bases matching TRBD1. J lost 4 bases, V lost 9 bases, and 14 bases had no gene match. Germline V lookup: CDR1 MDHEN, CDR2 SYDVKM. This CDR3 is built from 15 residues. The CDR3 is CASRREGGPGYGYTF. The DNA of the CDR3 is TGTGCCAGTAGGAGGGAAGGGGGCCCTGGCTATGGCTACACCTTC.

The V and J genes are TRBV27 and TRBJ1-2, with TRBD1 matching over 9 bases. CDR1 and CDR2 (germline): MNHEY, SMNVEV (reference sequence). The CDR3 sequence is 14 residues long. Losses at the gene ends were 7 bases for V and 8 bases for J; bases not matched to a gene: 11. CDR3 in DNA: TGTGCCAGCACCCAGCTACAGGGGGCGGAGGGCTACACCTTC. As protein: CASTQLQGAEGYTF.

The rearrangement joins TRBV5-4 to TRBJ1-4; 8 nucleotides agree with TRBD1. This CDR3 comprises 17 residues. Trimming removed 0 bases from V and 7 bases from J; junction bases left unmatched: 11. The germline gives CDR1 SGHNT, CDR2 YYREEE (reference sequence). CDR3 coding DNA: TGTGCCAGCAGCTTGGAGCAGGGGGCCCGCTCCAGTGAAAAACTGTTTTTT. Its protein product is CASSLEQGARSSEKLFF. Supplemented by reference TRBV5-4 and TRBJ1-4, the full variable domain reads ETGVTQSPTHLIKTRGQQVTLRCSSQSGHNTVSWYQQALGQGPQFIFQYYREEENGRGNFPPRFSGLQFPNYSSELNVNALELDDSALYLCASSLEQGARSSEKLFFGSGTQLSVL.

The genes are TRBV4-1 and TRBJ2-7, with D hard to call. The CDR3 runs 15 residues. From germline, CDR1 is MGHRA and CDR2 YSYEKL. The V gene lost 7 bases and the J gene lost 2 bases, with 18 bases spanning the gap. The CDR3 DNA follows: TGCGCCAGCACTCAGACTTACCCGGCCCCCTACGAGCAGTACTTC. Translating it yields CASTQTYPAPYEQYF.

The chain links TRBV24-1 to TRBJ2-7, with TRBD1 as a possible D gene (6 bases). The CDR3 totals 14 residues. Germline V gives CDR1 KGHDR, CDR2 SFDVKD. Trimming took 10 bases from V and 6 from J, leaving 21 bases between them. CDR3 amino acids: CATAGVWEGGEQYF. DNA for the CDR3: TGTGCCACAGCAGGGGTCTGGGAAGGTGGCGAGCAGTACTTC.

This chain connects TRBV29-1 to TRBJ2-1; 11 bases line up with TRBD2. J was trimmed by 3 bases and V by 4 bases; bases with no gene match: 5. Germline V gives CDR1 SQVTM, CDR2 ANQGSEA. This CDR3 region has 15 residues. CDR3 nucleotide sequence: TGCAGCGTTGTCCTAGCGGGGGGTATCTACAATGAGCAGTTCTTC. This encodes CSVVLAGGIYNEQFF.

This chain uses TRBV9 with TRBJ1-4; 9 nucleotides align to TRBD1. Germline trimming cut 3 bases from V and 3 bases from J; bases unmatched to any gene: 6. The CDR3 extends over 16 amino acids. CDR1 is SGDLS, CDR2 YYNGEE, per germline. The CDR3 spells CASSEGQGIPNEKLFF. CDR3 coding DNA: TGTGCCAGCAGCGAGGGACAGGGAATCCCTAATGAAAAACTGTTTTTT.

The V and J genes are TRBV2 and TRBJ1-1, with a weak D call TRBD1 (6 bases). Germline V CDR1 and CDR2: SNHLY, FYNNEI. Between the trimmed V and J ends, which lost 6 bases and 1 base, there was a span of 9 bases. The CDR3 sequence is 13 residues long. CDR3 in DNA: TGTGCCAGCAGCCGGACAGAGAACACTGAAGCTTTCTTT. The encoded protein is CASSRTENTEAFF.

The chain links TRBV5-1 to TRBJ1-1; 7 bases agree with TRBD1. The length of the CDR3 is 17 residues. Germline loops: CDR1 SGHRS, CDR2 YFSETQ. V lost 4 bases and J lost 6; bases outside the gene matches: 18. Written as DNA, the CDR3 is TGCGCCAGCAGCCCAACCGGGACAGTTGGAGCGTGGGCTGAAGCTTTCTTT. It encodes CASSPTGTVGAWAEAFF.

J is TRBJ2-7 and V is TRBV6-1; 7 bases align to TRBD1. Germline CDR1 and CDR2: MNHNS and SASEGT. This CDR3 comprises 16 residues. The J segment lost 4 bases and the V segment lost 1 base, leaving 10 bases of the junction unmatched. CDR3 sequence (DNA): TGTGCCAGCAGTGAAGTTCTTACAGGGGTAGATTACGAGCAGTACTTC. Its protein product is CASSEVLTGVDYEQYF.

This chain uses TRBV19 with TRBJ2-1, with TRBD2 identical over 13 bases. The CDR3 spans 18 residues. J gave up 0 bases and V 4 bases, and 6 bases lay outside the gene matches. The germline CDR1 and CDR2 sequences are LNHDA and SQIVND (reference sequence). Here the CDR3 reads CASSKRTSGGGSYNEQFF. In nucleotides, the CDR3 is TGTGCCAGTAGTAAACGGACTAGCGGGGGAGGCTCCTACAATGAGCAGTTCTTC. The full variable domain, rest sourced from reference TRBV19 and TRBJ2-1, is DGGITQSPKYLFRKEGQNVTLSCEQNLNHDAMYWYRQDPGQGLRLIYYSQIVNDFQKGDIAEGYSVSREKKESFPLTVTSAQKNPTAFYLCASSKRTSGGGSYNEQFFGPGTRLTVL.

This clone was counted only a few times. In nucleotides, the CDR3 is TGTGCCAGCAGCTTATATGCGGGAACCTACGAGCAGTACTTC. It is translated as CASSLYAGTYEQYF. The gene calls are TRBV7-9 and TRBJ2-7, with a tentative D call TRBD2 (6 bases). The germline V and J ends were trimmed by 2 bases and 2 bases, with 10 bases remaining between them. Germline CDR1 SEHNR, CDR2 FQNEAQ (reference sequence). There are 14 residues in the CDR3. Together with reference TRBV7-9 and TRBJ2-7, the CDR3 gives the full variable domain: DTGVSQNPRHKITKRGQNVTFRCDPISEHNRLYWYRQTLGQGPEFLTYFQNEAQLEKSRLLSDRFSAERPKGSFSTLEIQRTEQGDSAMYLCASSLYAGTYEQYFGPGTRLTVT.

The chain combines TRBV2 with TRBJ2-7, with a tentative D call TRBD1 (5 bases). V lost 1 base and J 1 base, leaving 8 bases between the germline ends. The V gene's germline CDR1 is SNHLY and CDR2 FYNNEI. CDR3 length: 14 residues. The CDR3 here is CASSEVDSSYEQYF. The DNA of the CDR3 is TGTGCCAGCAGTGAAGTAGACAGTTCCTACGAGCAGTACTTC.

The gene calls are TRBV6-6 and TRBJ2-1; D perhaps matches TRBD2 (6 bases). Germline V gene lookup returns CDR1 MNHNY and CDR2 SVGAGI (reference sequence). V shed 2 bases and J shed 3 bases, with 8 bases lying between them. There are 14 residues in the CDR3. DNA for the CDR3: TGTGCCAGCAGTTACGCGGGAATCTACAATGAGCAGTTCTTC. As protein: CASSYAGIYNEQFF.

This clone was seen a single time. This chain uses TRBV18 with TRBJ1-4; 9 nucleotides match TRBD1. From germline, CDR1 is KGHSH and CDR2 LQKENI. The J segment lost 1 base and the V segment lost 3 bases, leaving 9 bases of the junction unmatched. The CDR3 has 18 residues. DNA of the CDR3: TGTGCCAGCTCACCGCCGGGACAGGGACCGCTAACTAATGAAAAACTGTTTTTT. Its protein product is CASSPPGQGPLTNEKLFF.

The table lists this clone with a few counts. V gene TRBV7-3 combines with J gene TRBJ1-6, with 9 bases matching TRBD1. This CDR3 is built from 14 residues. With V trimmed by 6 bases and J by 9 bases, 6 bases remained unmatched. CDR1 and CDR2 from the germline V gene are SGHTA and FQGTGA. CDR3 protein: CASSQGQGRSPLHF. In nucleotides, the CDR3 is TGTGCCAGCAGTCAGGGACAGGGTCGTTCACCCCTCCACTTT.

This clone came up a few times. The J gene is TRBJ2-7, the V gene TRBV7-9; D is perhaps TRBD1 (6 bases). This CDR3 region has 14 residues. CDR1 is SEHNR and CDR2 is FQNEAQ in the germline V gene (reference sequence). V was pared by 4 bases and J by 4 bases, with 14 bases between. This CDR3 is CASSYTSQGYEQYF. For the CDR3, the DNA is TGTGCCAGCAGCTACACGTCACAGGGTTACGAGCAGTACTTC.

This chain uses TRBV15 with TRBJ2-5; weak D call: TRBD1 (6 bases). The germline V gene encodes CDR1 LNHNV and CDR2 YYDKDF (reference sequence). The CDR3 is made up of 14 amino acids. V was clipped by 4 bases and J by 1 base, with 10 bases between them. The CDR3 protein is CATSTRTAQETQYF. The CDR3 DNA sequence: TGTGCCACCAGCACCCGGACAGCCCAAGAGACCCAGTACTTC.

The rearrangement uses TRBV5-6 and TRBJ2-3; the D is unclear. The ends were cut back, 0 bases at V and 0 bases at J, with 8 bases in the middle. Germline V CDR1 and CDR2: SGHDT, YYEEEE. The CDR3 covers 15 residues. CDR3 in DNA: TGTGCCAGCAGCTTGGGCGCAACTAGCACAGATACGCAGTATTTT. Protein sequence: CASSLGATSTDTQYF.

This chain uses TRBV5-1 with TRBJ1-6; D unclear. This CDR3 comprises 15 residues. Germline lookup yields CDR1 SGHRS and CDR2 YFSETQ. Trimming cost V 0 bases and J 7 bases, with 11 bases left between them. CDR3 region: CASSLDSPRNSPLHF. Here the CDR3 DNA reads TGCGCCAGCAGCTTGGACTCCCCTAGGAATTCACCCCTCCACTTT.

The J gene is TRBJ2-7, the V gene TRBV3-1 (or the pseudogene TRBV3-2), with 7 bases lining up with TRBD2. CDR1 LGHDT and CDR2 YNNKEL come from the germline V gene (reference sequence). The CDR3 is 15 residues long. Trimming removed 4 bases from V and 3 bases from J; junction bases left unmatched: 9. CDR3 DNA: TGTGCCAGCAGCCGCAGGATGGGGGACTACTACGAGCAGTACTTC. Protein product: CASSRRMGDYYEQYF.

This chain links TRBV9 with TRBJ1-3; 7 positions agree with TRBD1. CDR3 length: 15 amino acids. The trim removed 4 bases at V and 4 bases at J, leaving 8 bases unmatched. Germline V gene data show CDR1 as SGDLS and CDR2 as YYNGEE. DNA of the CDR3: TGTGCCAGCAGCATGACCGGGACAGTCGGAAACACCATATATTTT. Translated: CASSMTGTVGNTIYF.

V gene TRBV11-2 combines with J gene TRBJ2-1; D is undetermined. Germline CDR1 reads SGHAT; CDR2 reads FQNNGV. V gave up 5 bases and J gave up 9 bases, with 14 bases separating them. The CDR3 sequence is 13 residues long. CDR3 residues: CASSHNGWSEQFF. The CDR3 DNA sequence: TGTGCCAGCAGCCATAACGGCTGGAGTGAGCAGTTCTTC.